This T cell receptor beta chain was obtained from a study of cytomegalovirus exposure and HLA in healthy donors. Whole-study context: There were over 350 genotyped donors. Of these, about 86% fell in the genetic ancestry cluster associated with self-reported Caucasian donors.

It was with 60 Vbeta and 13 Jbeta primers that the PCR ran. Sequencing used immunoSEQ multiplex PCR; TCRdb keeps in-frame clones, though not all of them. Of 50,000 or so clones listed, 77% are singletons. This CDR3 is built from 15 residues. CDR1 is MNHNS and CDR2 is SASEGT in the germline V gene. V lost 5 bases and J lost 2; bases outside the gene matches: 6. The sequence was obtained from a woman between 40 and 50 years old in good health and CMV-seropositive. Sequencing was carried out using PBMCs. The rearrangement joins TRBV6-1 to TRBJ1-5; 7 bases are a match to TRBD1. The CDR3 loop is CASSSRDSGNQPQHF. CDR3 DNA sequence: TGTGCCAGCAGTTCACGGGACAGTGGCAATCAGCCCCAGCATTTT.